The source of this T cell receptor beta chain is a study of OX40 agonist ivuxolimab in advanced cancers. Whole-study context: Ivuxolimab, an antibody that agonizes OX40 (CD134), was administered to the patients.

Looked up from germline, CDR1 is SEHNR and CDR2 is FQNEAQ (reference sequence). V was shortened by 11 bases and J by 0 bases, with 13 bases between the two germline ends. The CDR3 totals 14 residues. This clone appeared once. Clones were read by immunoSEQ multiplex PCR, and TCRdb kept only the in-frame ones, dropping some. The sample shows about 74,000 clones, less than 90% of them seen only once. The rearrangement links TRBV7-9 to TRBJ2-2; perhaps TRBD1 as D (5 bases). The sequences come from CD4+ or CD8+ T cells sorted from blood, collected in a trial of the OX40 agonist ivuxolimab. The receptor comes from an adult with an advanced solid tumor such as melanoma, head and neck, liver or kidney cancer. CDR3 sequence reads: CASTEHANTGELFF. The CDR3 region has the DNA TGTGCCTCGACAGAACATGCGAACACCGGGGAGCTGTTTTTT.